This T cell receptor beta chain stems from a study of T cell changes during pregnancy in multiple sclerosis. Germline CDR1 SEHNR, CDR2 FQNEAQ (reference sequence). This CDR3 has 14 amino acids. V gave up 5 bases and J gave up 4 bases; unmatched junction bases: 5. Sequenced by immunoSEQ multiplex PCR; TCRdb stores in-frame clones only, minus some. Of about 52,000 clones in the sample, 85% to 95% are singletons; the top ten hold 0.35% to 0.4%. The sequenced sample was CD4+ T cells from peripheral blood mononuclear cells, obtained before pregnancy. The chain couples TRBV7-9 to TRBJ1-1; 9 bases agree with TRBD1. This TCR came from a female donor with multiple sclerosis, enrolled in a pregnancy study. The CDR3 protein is CASSPTGGPTEAFF. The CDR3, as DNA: TGTGCCAGCAGCCCAACAGGGGGCCCCACTGAAGCTTTCTTT.